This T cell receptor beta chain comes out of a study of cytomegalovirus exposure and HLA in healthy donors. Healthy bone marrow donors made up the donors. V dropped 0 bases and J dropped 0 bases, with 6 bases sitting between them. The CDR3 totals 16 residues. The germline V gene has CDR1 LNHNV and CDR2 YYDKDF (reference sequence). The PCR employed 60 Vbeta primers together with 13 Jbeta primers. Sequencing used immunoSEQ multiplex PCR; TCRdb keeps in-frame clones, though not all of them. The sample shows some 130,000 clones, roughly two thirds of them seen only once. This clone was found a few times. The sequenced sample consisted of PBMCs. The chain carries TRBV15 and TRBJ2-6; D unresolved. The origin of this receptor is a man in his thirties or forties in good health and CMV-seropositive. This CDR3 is CATSRDSSSGANVLTF. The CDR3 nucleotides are TGTGCCACCAGCAGAGATTCGTCCTCTGGGGCCAACGTCCTGACTTTC.